A selection of T cell receptor beta chains follows, all from one sample in a study of blood T cell repertoires in COVID-19. Assay: immunoSEQ multiplex PCR; the TCRdb copy retains only in-frame clones and omits some. The repertoire holds fewer than 400,000 clones, with roughly 85% as singletons. The specimen was PBMCs or T cells enriched from blood (not recorded which). The receptors here all came from a man aged 25-45 years who had recovered from COVID-19. CDR3s include the opening cysteine and the closing phenylalanine or tryptophan. Fields, in order: D gene, J gene, V gene, clone size, CDR3 DNA, CDR3 protein. A D gene is named only where the DNA matches it firmly. The size field is filled for only some rows; it gives once, few, many or a size class.

.	TRBJ2-7	TRBV7-2	.	TGTGCCAGCAGTTCGGACAGAGTCTCTTCCTACGAGCAGTACTTC	CASSSDRVSSYEQYF
TRBD2	TRBJ2-1	TRBV6-5	.	TGTGCCAGCAGTTATAGGACTAGCGGGGGCGTGGTCTTC	CASSYRTSGGVVF
.	TRBJ1-1	TRBV18	.	TGTGCCAGCTCAGCGACTCCGAAATTAGGAGAAACTGAAGCTTTCTTT	CASSATPKLGETEAFF
.	TRBJ1-5	TRBV11-2	.	TGTGCCAGCAGTCCAACCCGAGGTGGGGGCGGCAATCAGCCCCAGCATTTT	CASSPTRGGGGNQPQHF
TRBD2	TRBJ2-5	TRBV6-4	.	TGTGCCAGCAGTGAATTAGCGGGTGGCGAGACCCAGTACTTC	CASSELAGGETQYF
.	TRBJ1-1	TRBV27	.	TGTGCCAGCAGAGGAAGTCCGGGGGGTACTGAAGCTTTCTTT	CASRGSPGGTEAFF
.	TRBJ2-7	TRBV2	.	TGTGCCAGCCGAGATACGGGCTCCTACGAGCAGTACTTC	CASRDTGSYEQYF
TRBD1	TRBJ1-2	TRBV5-1	.	TGCGCCAGCAGCGGCGGACAGGCAAACTATGGCTACACCTTC	CASSGGQANYGYTF
.	TRBJ2-7	TRBV6-2/TRBV6-3	many	TGTGCCAGCAGTTACTCGACAGCCTCCTACGAGCAGTACTTC	CASSYSTASYEQYF
.	TRBJ1-5	TRBV5-8	.	TGTGCCAGCAGCGCCGCTTTCGGGGGGCCGGTTCAGCCCCAGCATTTT	CASSAAFGGPVQPQHF
.	TRBJ1-5	TRBV4-1	.	TGCGCCAGCAGCCAAGGGACAGATAAACAGCCCCAGCATTTT	CASSQGTDKQPQHF